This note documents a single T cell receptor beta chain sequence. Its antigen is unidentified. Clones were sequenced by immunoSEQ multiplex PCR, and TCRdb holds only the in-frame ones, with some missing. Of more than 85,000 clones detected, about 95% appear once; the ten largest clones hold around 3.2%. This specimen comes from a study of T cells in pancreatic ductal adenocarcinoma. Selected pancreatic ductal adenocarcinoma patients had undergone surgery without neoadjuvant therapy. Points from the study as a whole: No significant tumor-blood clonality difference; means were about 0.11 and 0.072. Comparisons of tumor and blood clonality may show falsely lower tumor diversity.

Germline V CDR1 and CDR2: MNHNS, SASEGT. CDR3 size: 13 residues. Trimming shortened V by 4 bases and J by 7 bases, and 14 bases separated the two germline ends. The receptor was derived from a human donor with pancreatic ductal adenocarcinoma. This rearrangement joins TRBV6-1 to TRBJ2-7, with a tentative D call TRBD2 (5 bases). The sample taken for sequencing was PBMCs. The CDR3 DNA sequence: TGTGCCAGCAGTGGACGGGGAAGCCCTGAGCAGTACTTC. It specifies CASSGRGSPEQYF.